Listed below are T cell receptor beta chains from one sample, sequenced in a study of cytomegalovirus exposure and HLA in healthy donors. Using immunoSEQ multiplex PCR, the repertoire was profiled, and TCRdb retains in-frame clones only, with some absent. The table shows about 170,000 clones, with approximately 80% occurring only once. What was sequenced was PBMCs. The receptors derive from a man younger than 35 in good health and CMV-seronegative. Both conserved end residues are part of each CDR3. The order of the fields is V gene, clone size, D gene, J gene, CDR3 DNA, CDR3 protein. D genes are given only for firm matches. Rows give clone size only sometimes, using once, few, many, or a class for an expanded clone.

TRBV7-8,.,.,TRBJ2-1,TGTGCCAGCAGCTTACGCCCAATATTAGCCACACCTGATTACAATGAGCAGTTCTTC,CASSLRPILATPDYNEQFF
TRBV27,.,TRBD1,TRBJ2-3,TGTGCCAGCAGTTTAAAGGGGGCCGGCACAGATACGCAGTATTTT,CASSLKGAGTDTQYF
TRBV27,.,.,TRBJ2-2,TGTGCCAGCAGTTCGGGGTCGAACACCGGGGAGCTGTTTTTT,CASSSGSNTGELFF
TRBV19,.,.,TRBJ1-1,TGTGCCAGTATCCCCGGGGGGGGCGGGAACACTGAAGCTTTCTTT,CASIPGGGGNTEAFF
TRBV25-1,.,TRBD1,TRBJ1-2,TGTGCCAGCAGTGAGAGTACCGGGACAGGGGACTATGGCTACACCTTC,CASSESTGTGDYGYTF
TRBV12-5,.,TRBD1,TRBJ1-5,TGTGCTAGTGGTTTGCCGACAGGGGGAACTCAGCCCCAGCATTTT,CASGLPTGGTQPQHF
TRBV7-2,.,.,TRBJ1-2,TGTGCCAGCAGCCGAAGTACAGGGCGTAAAACCTTC,CASSRSTGRKTF
TRBV9,.,TRBD1,TRBJ2-5,TGTGCCAGCAGCGTAGGAGGGACGGACAGGGGGCGCCGGGAGACCCAGTACTTC,CASSVGGTDRGRRETQYF
TRBV28,.,.,TRBJ1-4,TGTGCCAGCAGTTTAGGGGGGGATGAAAAACTGTTTTTT,CASSLGGDEKLFF
TRBV30,.,TRBD2,TRBJ2-7,TGTGCCTGGAGGACTAGCCCATCCTACGAGCAGTACTTC,CAWRTSPSYEQYF
TRBV27,.,TRBD1,TRBJ1-2,TGTGCCAGCAGTCCACCGGGACAGGGGGCCAAGGGCTACACCTTC,CASSPPGQGAKGYTF
TRBV15,.,.,TRBJ2-7,TGTGCCACCAGCAGAGTCCCAGGCCTCTCCTACGAGCAGTACTTC,CATSRVPGLSYEQYF
TRBV6-1,.,.,TRBJ1-3,TGTGCCAGCAGTGGAGGTAGCCGCTCTGGAAACACCATATATTTT,CASSGGSRSGNTIYF
TRBV11-2,.,.,TRBJ1-1,TGTGCCAGCAGCTACCCCGGGACACTGGACACTGAAGCTTTCTTT,CASSYPGTLDTEAFF
TRBV27,few,TRBD2,TRBJ2-1,TGTGCCAGCAGCCCAGGGACTAGCGGGGCCCCCTGGGAGCAGTTCTTC,CASSPGTSGAPWEQFF
TRBV5-1,.,TRBD1,TRBJ1-6,TGCGCCAGCAGCTCAATTTCCGGGACAGGTAATTCACCCCTCCACTTT,CASSSISGTGNSPLHF
TRBV2,.,.,TRBJ1-1,TGTGCCAGCAGTGAGGGGGGTGGCAGGGTATACACTGAAGCTTTCTTT,CASSEGGGRVYTEAFF
TRBV28,.,.,TRBJ2-7,TGTGCCAGCAGTTTCCTGTACGAGCAGTACTTC,CASSFLYEQYF
TRBV28,.,.,TRBJ1-1,TGTGCCAGCAGTTTTATCAAAGGAGCAAACACTGAAGCTTTCTTT,CASSFIKGANTEAFF
TRBV6-1,.,TRBD2,TRBJ2-7,TGTGCCAGCAGTGCGGGACTAGCGGGAGCCTACGAGCAGTACTTC,CASSAGLAGAYEQYF
TRBV5-1,.,.,TRBJ2-2,TGCGCCAGCAGTTATCAATCGGGCACCGGGGAGCTGTTTTTT,CASSYQSGTGELFF
TRBV19,.,.,TRBJ1-3,TGTGCCAGTAGTACGGGGGGGGCCGCTGGAAACACCATATATTTT,CASSTGGAAGNTIYF
TRBV7-9,.,.,TRBJ1-3,TGTGCCAGCAGCCTACAGAGAACTGGAAACACCATATATTTT,CASSLQRTGNTIYF
TRBV4-3,.,.,TRBJ1-5,TGCGCCAGCAGCCAAGAACAGACCAATCAGCCCCAGCATTTT,CASSQEQTNQPQHF
TRBV7-2,.,TRBD1,TRBJ1-5,TGTGCCAGCAGCCAAAGACAGGGGTTTCAGCCCCAGCATTTT,CASSQRQGFQPQHF
TRBV5-1,.,.,TRBJ2-7,TGCGCCAGCAGCTTCGGGAGCTCCTACGAGCAGTACTTC,CASSFGSSYEQYF
TRBV5-1,.,TRBD1,TRBJ2-7,TGCGCCAGCAGCTGGGCGATTGGACAGGGAAATCTCTACGAGCAGTACTTC,CASSWAIGQGNLYEQYF
TRBV27,.,.,TRBJ1-5,TGTGCCAGCAGTCCATTGATCTATAGCAATCAGCCCCAGCATTTT,CASSPLIYSNQPQHF
TRBV30,once,.,TRBJ2-5,TGTGCCTGGTCCCAGGGAAACCAAGAGACCCAGTACTTC,CAWSQGNQETQYF
TRBV4-1,many,TRBD2,TRBJ2-3,TGCGCCAGCAGCCAAGCAACCGGGACTAGGGAGTCCACAGATACGCAGTATTTT,CASSQATGTRESTDTQYF
TRBV27,.,.,TRBJ2-7,TGTGCCAGCAGACCATTCACAGGGAGCTCCTACGAGCAGTACTTC,CASRPFTGSSYEQYF
TRBV6-4,.,TRBD1,TRBJ1-2,TGTGCCAGCAGTGACTCACTAGAGGACAGGGGCTATGGCTACACCTTC,CASSDSLEDRGYGYTF